The clone carrying this TCR beta chain was seen repeatedly, ten times or more. CDR1 and CDR2 from the germline V gene are MDHEN and SYDVKM. Trimming shortened V by 6 bases and J by 3 bases, and 12 bases separated the two germline ends. This CDR3 has 15 residues. The source of the sample is a study of low-dose radiotherapy and immunotherapy resistance in tumors. For the study at large: Each fraction for Cohort 1 was 0.5 Gy, given every 2 weeks, and the total came to 6.5 Gy. Ipilimumab 1 mg/kg every six weeks, together with nivolumab 240 mg every two weeks, was given intravenously to patients. Cohort 2's total reached 13 Gy over 26 weeks, at 1 Gy per fraction every two weeks.

The time point here: before trial treatment. First-strand cDNA used TRAV- and TRBV-specific primers, covering alpha and beta chains. Both a constant-region primer and a V-primer adapter served to amplify TCRs across roughly 20 PCR cycles. mRNA, once isolated, was amplified by in vitro transcription. TCRdb re-analysed the reads in MiXCR, keeping a single row per CDR3 protein. The table includes tens of thousands of distinct CDR3 sequences, around 32% detected once. The J gene is TRBJ2-6, the V gene TRBV28; no reliable D call. Material: PBMCs, obtained before treatment. The TCR comes from a female donor with ovarian cancer. CDR3: CASSLLFGGANVLTF. The CDR3 bases are TGTGCCAGCAGCCTCCTGTTCGGTGGGGCCAACGTCCTGACTTTC.